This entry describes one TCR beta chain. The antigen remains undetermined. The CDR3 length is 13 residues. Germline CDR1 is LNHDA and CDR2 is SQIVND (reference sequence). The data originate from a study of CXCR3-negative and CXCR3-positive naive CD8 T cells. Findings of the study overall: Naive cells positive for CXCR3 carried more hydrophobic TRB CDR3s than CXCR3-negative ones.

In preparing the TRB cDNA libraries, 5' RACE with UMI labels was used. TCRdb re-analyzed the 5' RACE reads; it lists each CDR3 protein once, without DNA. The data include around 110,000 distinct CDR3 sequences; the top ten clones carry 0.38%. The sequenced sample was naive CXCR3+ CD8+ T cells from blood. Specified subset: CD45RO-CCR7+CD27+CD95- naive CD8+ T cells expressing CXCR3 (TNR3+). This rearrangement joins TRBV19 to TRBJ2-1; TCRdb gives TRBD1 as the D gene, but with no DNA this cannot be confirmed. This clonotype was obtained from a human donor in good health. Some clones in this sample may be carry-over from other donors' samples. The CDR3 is CASSPGQGAEQFF.